This record looks at one T cell receptor beta chain sequence and its context. Participants came from some 26 US areas, aged about 18 to 89 years. The sample comes from a study of blood T cell repertoires in COVID-19. Study context: The analysed material was cDNA or gDNA that came from T cells, B-cell-depleted T cells, or PBMCs.

This CDR3 has 15 residues. With V trimmed by 6 bases and J by 0 bases, 7 bases remained unmatched. Germline CDR1 KGHSH, CDR2 LQKENI. This table comes from immunoSEQ multiplex PCR, and its TCRdb copy is limited to in-frame clones, with some not included. The data show 300,000 or so clones, 89% seen once. The TCR originated in a woman aged 45-60 years who had been exposed to COVID-19. This rearrangement joins TRBV18 to TRBJ1-1, with 7 bases that match TRBD1. Sequencing used PBMCs or T cells enriched from blood (not recorded which). CDR3 nucleotides: TGTGCCAGCTCCCTAATACAGGGGATGAACACTGAAGCTTTCTTT. Residues: CASSLIQGMNTEAFF.